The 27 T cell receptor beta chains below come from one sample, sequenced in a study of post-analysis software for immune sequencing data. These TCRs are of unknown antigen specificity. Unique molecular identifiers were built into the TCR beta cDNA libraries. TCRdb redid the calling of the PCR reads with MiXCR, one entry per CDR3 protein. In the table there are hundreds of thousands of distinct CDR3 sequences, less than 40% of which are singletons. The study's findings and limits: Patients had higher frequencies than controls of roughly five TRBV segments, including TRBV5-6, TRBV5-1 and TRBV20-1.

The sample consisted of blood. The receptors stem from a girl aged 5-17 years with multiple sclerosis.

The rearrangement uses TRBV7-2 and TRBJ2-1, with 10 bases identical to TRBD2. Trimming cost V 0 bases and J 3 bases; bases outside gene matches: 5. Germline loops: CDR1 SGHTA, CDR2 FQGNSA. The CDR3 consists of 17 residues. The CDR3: CASSLAGGLAYYNEQFF. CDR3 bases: TGTGCCAGCAGCTTAGCAGGGGGACTAGCGTACTACAATGAGCAGTTCTTC. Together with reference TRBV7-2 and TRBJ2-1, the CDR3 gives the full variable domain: GAGVSQSPSNKVTEKGKDVELRCDPISGHTALYWYRQSLGQGLEFLIYFQGNSAPDKSGLPSDRFSAERTGGSVSTLTIQRTQQEDSAVYLCASSLAGGLAYYNEQFFGPGTRLTVL.

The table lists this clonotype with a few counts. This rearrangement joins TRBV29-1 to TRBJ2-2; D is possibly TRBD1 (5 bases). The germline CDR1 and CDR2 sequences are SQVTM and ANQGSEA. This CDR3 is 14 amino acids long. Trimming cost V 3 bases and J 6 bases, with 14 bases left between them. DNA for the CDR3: TGCAGCGTTGACTACCCGACAGAGCCCGGGGAGCTGTTTTTT. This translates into CSVDYPTEPGELFF.

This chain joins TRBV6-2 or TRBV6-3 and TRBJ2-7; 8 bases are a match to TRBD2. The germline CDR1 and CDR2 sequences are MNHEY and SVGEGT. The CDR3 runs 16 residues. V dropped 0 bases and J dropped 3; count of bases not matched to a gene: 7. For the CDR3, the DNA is TGTGCCAGCAGTTACTCAGGCGCGGGGGGACTCTACGAGCAGTACTTC. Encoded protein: CASSYSGAGGLYEQYF.

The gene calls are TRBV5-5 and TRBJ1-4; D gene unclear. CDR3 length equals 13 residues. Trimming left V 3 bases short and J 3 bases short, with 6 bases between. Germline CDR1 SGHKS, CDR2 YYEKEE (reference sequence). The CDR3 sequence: CASSSGPNEKLFF. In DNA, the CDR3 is TGTGCCAGCAGCTCCGGGCCTAATGAAAAACTGTTTTTT.

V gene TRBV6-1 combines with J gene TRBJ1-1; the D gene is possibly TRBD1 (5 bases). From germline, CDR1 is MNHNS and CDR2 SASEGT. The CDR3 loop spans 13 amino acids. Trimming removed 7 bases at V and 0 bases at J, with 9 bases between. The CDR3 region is CASTQALNTEAFF. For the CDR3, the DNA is TGTGCCAGCACACAGGCCCTGAACACTGAAGCTTTCTTT.

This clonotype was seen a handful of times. The CDR3 region has the DNA TGCGCCAGCAGCTTAAGTAACAGGGCCAGTGAAGCTTTCTTT. Its protein is CASSLSNRASEAFF. This rearrangement joins TRBV5-1 to TRBJ1-1; a possible D gene is TRBD1 (6 bases). CDR1 is SGHRS and CDR2 is YFSETQ in the germline V gene. The length of the CDR3 is 14 residues. The V and J ends lost 2 bases and 7 bases respectively, with 15 bases between them.

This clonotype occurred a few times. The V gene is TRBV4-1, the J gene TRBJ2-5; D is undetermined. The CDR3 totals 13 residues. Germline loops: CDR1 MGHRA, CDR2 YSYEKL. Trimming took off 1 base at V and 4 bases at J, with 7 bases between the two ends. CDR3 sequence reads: CASSQGALETQYF. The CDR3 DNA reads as TGCGCCAGCAGCCAAGGGGCCCTAGAGACCCAGTACTTC.

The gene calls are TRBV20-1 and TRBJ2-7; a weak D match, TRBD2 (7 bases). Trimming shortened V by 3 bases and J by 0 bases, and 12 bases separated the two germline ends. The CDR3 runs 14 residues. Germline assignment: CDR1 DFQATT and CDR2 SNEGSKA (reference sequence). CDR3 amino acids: CSASRGDYSYEQYF. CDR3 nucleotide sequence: TGCAGTGCTAGTAGGGGGGACTACTCCTACGAGCAGTACTTC.

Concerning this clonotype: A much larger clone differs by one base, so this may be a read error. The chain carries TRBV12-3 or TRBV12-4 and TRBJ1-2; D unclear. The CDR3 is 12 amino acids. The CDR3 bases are TGTGCCAGCAGAGGACCGTACTATGACTACACCTTC. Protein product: CASRGPYYDYTF.

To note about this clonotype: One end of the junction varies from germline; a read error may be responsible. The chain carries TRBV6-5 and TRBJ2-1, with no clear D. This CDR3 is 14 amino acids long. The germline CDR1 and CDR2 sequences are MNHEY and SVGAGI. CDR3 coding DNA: TGTGCCTGCAGTGGGTGGGCAGGTTCCGATGAGCAGTTCTTC. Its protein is CACSGWAGSDEQFF.

The CDR3 DNA sequence: TGTGCCAGCAACTCAGCGAGGGGGCCGTACTATGGCTACACCTTC. This codes for CASNSARGPYYGYTF. This sequence joins TRBV5-6 and TRBJ1-2, with 7 positions matching TRBD1. The V segment lost 6 bases and the J segment 3 bases; nucleotides outside the gene matches: 11. This CDR3 comprises 15 residues. Germline V gives CDR1 SGHDT, CDR2 YYEEEE.

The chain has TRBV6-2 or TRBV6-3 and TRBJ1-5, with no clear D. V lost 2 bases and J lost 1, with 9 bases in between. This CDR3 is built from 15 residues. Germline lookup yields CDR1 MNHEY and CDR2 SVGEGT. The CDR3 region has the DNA TGTGCCAGCAGTTACATAGGGAGAAGCAATCAGCCCCAGCATTTT. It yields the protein CASSYIGRSNQPQHF.

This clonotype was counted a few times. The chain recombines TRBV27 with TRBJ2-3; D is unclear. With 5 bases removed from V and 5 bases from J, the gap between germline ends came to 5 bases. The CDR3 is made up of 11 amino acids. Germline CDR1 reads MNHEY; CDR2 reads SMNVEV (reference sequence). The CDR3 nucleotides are TGTGCCAGCAGTCGGAAAGATACGCAGTATTTT. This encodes CASSRKDTQYF.

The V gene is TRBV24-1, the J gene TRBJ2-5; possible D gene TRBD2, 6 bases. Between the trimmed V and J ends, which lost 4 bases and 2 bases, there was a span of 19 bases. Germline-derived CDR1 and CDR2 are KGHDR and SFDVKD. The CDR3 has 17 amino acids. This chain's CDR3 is CATSEPGRVVGQETQYF. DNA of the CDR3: TGTGCCACCAGTGAGCCCGGGAGAGTGGTGGGACAAGAGACCCAGTACTTC.

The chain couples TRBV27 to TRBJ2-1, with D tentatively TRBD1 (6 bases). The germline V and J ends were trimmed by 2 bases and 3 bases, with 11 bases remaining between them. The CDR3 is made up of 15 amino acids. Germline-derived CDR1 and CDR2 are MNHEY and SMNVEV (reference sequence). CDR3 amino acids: CASSLGPQGYNEQFF. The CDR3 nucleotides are TGTGCCAGCAGTTTAGGCCCACAGGGCTACAATGAGCAGTTCTTC.

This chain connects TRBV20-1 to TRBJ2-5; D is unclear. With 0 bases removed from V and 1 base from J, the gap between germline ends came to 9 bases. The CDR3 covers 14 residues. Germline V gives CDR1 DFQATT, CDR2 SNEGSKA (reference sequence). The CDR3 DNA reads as TGCAGTGCTAGAGACACCGAAGTCCAAGAGACCCAGTACTTC. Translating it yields CSARDTEVQETQYF.

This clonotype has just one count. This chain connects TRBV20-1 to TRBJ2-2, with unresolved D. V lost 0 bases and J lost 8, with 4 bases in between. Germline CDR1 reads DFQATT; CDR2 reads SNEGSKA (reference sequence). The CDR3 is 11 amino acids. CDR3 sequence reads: CSARDSGELFF. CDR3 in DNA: TGCAGTGCTAGAGATTCGGGGGAGCTGTTTTTT.

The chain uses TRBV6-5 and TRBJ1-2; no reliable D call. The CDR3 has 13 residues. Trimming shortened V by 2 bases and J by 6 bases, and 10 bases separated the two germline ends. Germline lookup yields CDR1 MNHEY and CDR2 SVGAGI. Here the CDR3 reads CASSYTQRNGYTF. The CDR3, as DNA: TGTGCCAGCAGTTACACCCAGAGAAATGGCTACACCTTC.

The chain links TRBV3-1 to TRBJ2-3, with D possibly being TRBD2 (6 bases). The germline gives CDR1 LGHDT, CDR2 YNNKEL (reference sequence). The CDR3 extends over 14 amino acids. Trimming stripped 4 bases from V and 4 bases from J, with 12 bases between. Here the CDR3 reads CASSPGTSSDTQYF. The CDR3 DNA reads TGTGCCAGCAGCCCCGGGACTTCATCAGATACGCAGTATTTT.

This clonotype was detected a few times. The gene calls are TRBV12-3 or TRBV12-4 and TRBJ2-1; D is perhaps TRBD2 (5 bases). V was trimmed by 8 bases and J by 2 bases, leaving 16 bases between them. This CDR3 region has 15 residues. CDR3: CASPRHPGAYNEQFF. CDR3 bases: TGTGCCAGCCCTAGACACCCCGGGGCCTACAATGAGCAGTTCTTC.

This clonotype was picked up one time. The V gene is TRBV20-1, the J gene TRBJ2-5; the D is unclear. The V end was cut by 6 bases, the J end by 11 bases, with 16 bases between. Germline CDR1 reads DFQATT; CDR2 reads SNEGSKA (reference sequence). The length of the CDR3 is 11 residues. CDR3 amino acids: CSAAQVSKQYF. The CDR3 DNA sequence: TGCAGTGCCGCGCAGGTGAGCAAGCAGTACTTC.

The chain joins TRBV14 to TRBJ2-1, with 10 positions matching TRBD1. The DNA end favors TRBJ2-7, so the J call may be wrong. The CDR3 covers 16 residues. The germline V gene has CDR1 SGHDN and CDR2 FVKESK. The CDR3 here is CASSLIRDRGPYEQYF. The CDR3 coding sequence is TGTGCCAGCAGCCTCATCCGGGACAGGGGCCCCTACGAGCAGTACTTC.

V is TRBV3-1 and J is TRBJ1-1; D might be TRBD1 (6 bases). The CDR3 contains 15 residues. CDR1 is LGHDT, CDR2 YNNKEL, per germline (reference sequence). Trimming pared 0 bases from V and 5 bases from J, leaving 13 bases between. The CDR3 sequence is CASSQDRGAGTEAFF. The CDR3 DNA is TGTGCCAGCAGCCAAGACCGGGGGGCGGGTACTGAAGCTTTCTTT.

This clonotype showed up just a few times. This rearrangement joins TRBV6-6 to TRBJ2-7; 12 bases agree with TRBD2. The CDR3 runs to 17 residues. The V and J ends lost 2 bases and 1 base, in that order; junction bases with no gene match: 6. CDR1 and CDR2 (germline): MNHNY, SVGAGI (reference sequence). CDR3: CASSYGGTSGRSYEQYF. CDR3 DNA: TGTGCCAGCAGTTACGGCGGGACTAGCGGGCGTTCCTACGAGCAGTACTTC.

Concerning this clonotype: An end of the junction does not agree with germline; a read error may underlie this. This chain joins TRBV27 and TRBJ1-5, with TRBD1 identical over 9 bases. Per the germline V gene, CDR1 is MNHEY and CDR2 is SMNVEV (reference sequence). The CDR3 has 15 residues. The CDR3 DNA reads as TGTGCCAGCAGTCTACAGGGGGCTAGCAATCAGCCCCGGCATTTT. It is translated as CASSLQGASNQPRHF.

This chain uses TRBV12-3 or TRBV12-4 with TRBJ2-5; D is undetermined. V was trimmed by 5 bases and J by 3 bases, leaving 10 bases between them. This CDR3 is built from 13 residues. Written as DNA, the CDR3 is TGTGCCAGCAGTATCGACTTGGAAGAGACCCAGTACTTC. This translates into CASSIDLEETQYF.

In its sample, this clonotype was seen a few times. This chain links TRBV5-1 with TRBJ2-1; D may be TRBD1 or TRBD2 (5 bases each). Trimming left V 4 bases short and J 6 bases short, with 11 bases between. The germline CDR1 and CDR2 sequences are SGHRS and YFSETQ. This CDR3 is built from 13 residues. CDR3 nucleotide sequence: TGCGCCAGCAGCCGGGACGGAATCAATGAGCAGTTCTTC. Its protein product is CASSRDGINEQFF.